This T cell receptor (beta chain) was profiled in a study of cytotoxic CD8 clonotypes in ibrutinib-treated CLL. Findings of the study overall: Under treatment, the uncommon public clonotypes either contracted or remained stable. Sustained-remission patients were sampled at one set of times and progressing patients at different ones.

Libraries were prepared by immunoSEQ multiplex PCR; TCRdb keeps only in-frame clonotypes and omits some of them. The data show approximately 92,000 clones, with roughly three quarters seen just once and around 23% held by the top ten. On this clone itself: The antigen is undetermined.

This sample comprised PBMCs, obtained after 24 months of ibrutinib treatment. This TCR came from a human donor with chronic lymphocytic leukemia.

CDR3 nucleotide sequence: TGCGCCAGCAGCCAAGACGCCCGACTAGCGGGAATGAACACCGGGGAGCTGTTTTTT. This translates into CASSQDARLAGMNTGELFF. V usage is TRBV4-1 and J usage is TRBJ2-2; TRBD2 matches 11 bases. Germline values: CDR1 MGHRA, CDR2 YSYEKL. The CDR3 totals 19 residues. The trim removed 0 bases at V and 1 base at J, leaving 7 bases unmatched.